The 5 T cell receptor beta chains below were found in one sample sequenced in a study of T cell changes during pregnancy in multiple sclerosis (dated by TCRdb to the late 2010s). The library was generated by the immunoSEQ multiplex PCR assay. This immuneACCESS table, as held by TCRdb, lists in-frame sequences with V and J called but not all clones. Of the missing ones, under half trace to an unresolved V gene in checked studies; the others have no known cause. This sample holds over 50,000 clones; 92% were observed only once. The biggest ten clones account for around 0.25% of the sample. The source was CD4+ T cells from peripheral blood mononuclear cells, collected in the third trimester of pregnancy. All receptors derive from a female donor with multiple sclerosis, enrolled in a pregnancy study.

The V and J genes are TRBV5-6 and TRBJ2-2; 8 bases fit TRBD1. Trimming at V came to 7 bases and at J to 3 bases, leaving 5 bases not matched to a gene. CDR3 size: 14 residues. The germline V gene encodes CDR1 SGHDT and CDR2 YYEEEE. Written as DNA, the CDR3 is TGTGCCAGCCTCGGGACAGGAGACACCGGGGAGCTGTTTTTT. Its protein product is CASLGTGDTGELFF.

This CDR3 reads CASSLTDDRGGQPQHF. The CDR3 DNA follows: TGTGCCAGCAGCTTAACAGACGACAGGGGGGGTCAGCCCCAGCATTTT. The V and J genes are TRBV7-3 and TRBJ1-5; TRBD1 agrees at 9 bases. The CDR3 contains 16 residues. V was pared by 0 bases and J by 6 bases, with 6 bases of the junction left unmatched. Germline CDR1 is SGHTA and CDR2 is FQGTGA.

This chain links TRBV29-1 with TRBJ1-1; no definite D call. With 7 bases removed from V and 11 bases from J, the gap between germline ends came to 17 bases. CDR3 length: 11 amino acids. Germline V gene sequence: CDR1 SQVTM, CDR2 ANQGSEA. The CDR3 DNA reads as TGCAGCGCACAAGGAGGGATTCGTGCTTTCTTT. Protein product: CSAQGGIRAFF.

The chain uses TRBV11-2 and TRBJ1-4, with 9 bases fitting TRBD1. CDR3 length: 17 residues. Per the germline V gene, CDR1 is SGHAT and CDR2 is FQNNGV. After removal of 5 bases from V and 7 bases from J, the junction contained 14 bases not matched to a gene. This chain's CDR3 is CASSPTGTGLRGEKLFF. Here the CDR3 DNA reads TGTGCCAGCAGCCCGACGGGGACAGGGCTTCGAGGTGAAAAACTGTTTTTT.

In this sample, this clone turned up once. The chain is built from TRBV12-2 and TRBJ2-4; TRBD1, the table's D call, was not compared with the DNA. TRBV12-2 is classified as a pseudogene. CDR3 length: 17 residues. The CDR3 spells CASRKGGTVLAKNIQYF. Written as DNA, the CDR3 is TGTGCAAGTCGCAAAGGGGGGACAGTTCTAGCCAAAAACATTCAGTACTTC.